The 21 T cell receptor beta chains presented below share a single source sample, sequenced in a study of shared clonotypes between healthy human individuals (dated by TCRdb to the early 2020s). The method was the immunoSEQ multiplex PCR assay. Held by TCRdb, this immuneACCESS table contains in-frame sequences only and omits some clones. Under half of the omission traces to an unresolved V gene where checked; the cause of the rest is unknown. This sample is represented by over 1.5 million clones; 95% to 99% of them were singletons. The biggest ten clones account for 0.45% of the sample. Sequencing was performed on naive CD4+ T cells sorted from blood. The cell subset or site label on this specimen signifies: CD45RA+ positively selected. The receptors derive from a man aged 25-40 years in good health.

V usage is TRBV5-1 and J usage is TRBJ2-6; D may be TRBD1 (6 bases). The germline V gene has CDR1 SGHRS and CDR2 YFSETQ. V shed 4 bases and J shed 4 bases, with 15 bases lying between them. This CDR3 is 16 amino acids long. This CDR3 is CASSPGHTSGANVLTF. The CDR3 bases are TGCGCCAGCAGCCCGGGACACACATCGGGGGCCAACGTCCTGACTTTC.

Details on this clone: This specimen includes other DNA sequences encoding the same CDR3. CDR3 protein: CASRATGDQPQHF. The CDR3 bases are TGTGCCAGCAGAGCGACAGGTGATCAGCCCCAGCATTTT. The chain uses TRBV6-5 and TRBJ1-5; a possible D gene is TRBD1 (6 bases). The germline V gene encodes CDR1 MNHEY and CDR2 SVGAGI. The CDR3 contains 13 residues. Trimming shortened V by 6 bases and J by 5 bases, and 11 bases separated the two germline ends.

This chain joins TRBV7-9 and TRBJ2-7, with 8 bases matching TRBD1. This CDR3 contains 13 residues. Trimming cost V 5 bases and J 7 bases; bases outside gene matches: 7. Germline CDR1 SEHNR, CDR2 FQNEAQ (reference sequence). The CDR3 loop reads CASSLRTGFEQYF. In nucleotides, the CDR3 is TGTGCCAGCAGCCTACGGACAGGGTTTGAGCAGTACTTC.

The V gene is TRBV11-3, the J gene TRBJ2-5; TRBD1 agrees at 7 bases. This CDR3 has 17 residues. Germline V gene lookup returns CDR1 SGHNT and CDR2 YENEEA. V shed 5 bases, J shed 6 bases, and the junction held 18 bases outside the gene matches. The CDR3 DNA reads TGTGCCAGCAGCCCACTCTTACAGGGGTTGAGAATGAAGACCCAGTACTTC. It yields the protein CASSPLLQGLRMKTQYF.

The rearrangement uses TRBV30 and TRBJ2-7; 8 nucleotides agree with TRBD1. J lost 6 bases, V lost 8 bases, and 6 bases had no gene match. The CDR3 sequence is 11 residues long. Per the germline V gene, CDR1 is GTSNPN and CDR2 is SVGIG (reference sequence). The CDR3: CAGNTGGEQYF. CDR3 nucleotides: TGTGCCGGGAACACAGGGGGCGAGCAGTACTTC.

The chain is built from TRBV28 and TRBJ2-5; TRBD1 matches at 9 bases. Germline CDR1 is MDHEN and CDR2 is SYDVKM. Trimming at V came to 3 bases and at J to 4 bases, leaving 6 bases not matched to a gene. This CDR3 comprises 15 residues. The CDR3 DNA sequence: TGTGCCAGCAGTTTGGCTGACAGGGGGACAGAGACCCAGTACTTC. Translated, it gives CASSLADRGTETQYF. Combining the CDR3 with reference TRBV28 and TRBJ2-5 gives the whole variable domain DVKVTQSSRYLVKRTGEKVFLECVQDMDHENMFWYRQDPGLGLRLIYFSYDVKMKEKGDIPEGYSVSREKKERFSLILESASTNQTSMYLCASSLADRGTETQYFGPGTRLLVL.

The CDR3 here is CASSFLNTEAFF. For the CDR3, the DNA is TGTGCCAGCAGCTTTCTGAACACTGAAGCTTTCTTT. The V call is TRBV11-3, the J call TRBJ1-1; D gene unclear. The V end was cut by 3 bases, the J end by 0 bases, with 2 bases between. The CDR3 contains 12 residues. Germline CDR1 reads SGHNT; CDR2 reads YENEEA.

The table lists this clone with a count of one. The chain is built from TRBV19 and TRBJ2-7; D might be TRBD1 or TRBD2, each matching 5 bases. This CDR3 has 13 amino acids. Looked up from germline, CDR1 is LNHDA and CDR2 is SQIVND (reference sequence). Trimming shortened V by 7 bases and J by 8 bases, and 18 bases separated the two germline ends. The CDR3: CASTQWGTGKQYF. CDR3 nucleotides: TGTGCCAGTACCCAATGGGGGACGGGAAAGCAGTACTTC.

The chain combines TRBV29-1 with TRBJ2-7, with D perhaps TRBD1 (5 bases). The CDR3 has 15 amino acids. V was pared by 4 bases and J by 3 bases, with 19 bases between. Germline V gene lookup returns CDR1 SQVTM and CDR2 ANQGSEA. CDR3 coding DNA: TGCAGCGTTGTTGGCAGGGCGGAAACCTACTACGAGCAGTACTTC. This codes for CSVVGRAETYYEQYF.

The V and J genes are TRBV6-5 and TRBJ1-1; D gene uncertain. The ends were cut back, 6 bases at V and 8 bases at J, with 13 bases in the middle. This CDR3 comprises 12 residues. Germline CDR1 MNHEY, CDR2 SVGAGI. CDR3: CASSRTTAEAFF. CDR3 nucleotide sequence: TGTGCCAGCAGCAGGACTACCGCGGAAGCTTTCTTT.

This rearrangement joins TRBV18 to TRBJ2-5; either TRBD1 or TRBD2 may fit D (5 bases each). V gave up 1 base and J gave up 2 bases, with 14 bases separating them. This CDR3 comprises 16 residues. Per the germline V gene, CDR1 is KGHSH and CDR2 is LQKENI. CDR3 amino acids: CASSPLSTGPQETQYF. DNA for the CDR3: TGTGCCAGCTCACCACTTTCGACGGGACCACAAGAGACCCAGTACTTC.

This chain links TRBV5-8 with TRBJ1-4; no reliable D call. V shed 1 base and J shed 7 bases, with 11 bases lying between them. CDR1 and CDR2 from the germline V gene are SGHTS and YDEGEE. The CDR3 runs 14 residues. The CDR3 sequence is CASSLKGGGEKLFF. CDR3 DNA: TGTGCCAGCAGCTTGAAAGGAGGTGGTGAAAAACTGTTTTTT.

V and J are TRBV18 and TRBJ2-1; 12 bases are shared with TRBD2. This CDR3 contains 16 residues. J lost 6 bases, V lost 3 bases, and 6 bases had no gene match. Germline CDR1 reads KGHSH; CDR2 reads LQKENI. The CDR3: CASSPLAGGPGNEQFF. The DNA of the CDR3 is TGTGCCAGCTCACCTCTAGCGGGAGGGCCGGGCAATGAGCAGTTCTTC.

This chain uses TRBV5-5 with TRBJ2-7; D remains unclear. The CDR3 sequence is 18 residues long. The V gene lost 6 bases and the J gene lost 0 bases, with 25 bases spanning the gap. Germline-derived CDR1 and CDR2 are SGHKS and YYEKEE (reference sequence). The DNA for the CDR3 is TGTGCCAGCATCCACACAGTGGTCAGGAGAGGAAGCTCCTACGAGCAGTACTTC. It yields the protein CASIHTVVRRGSSYEQYF. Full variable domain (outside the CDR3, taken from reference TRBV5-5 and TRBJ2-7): DAGVTQSPTHLIKTRGQQVTLRCSPISGHKSVSWYQQVLGQGPQFIFQYYEKEERGRGNFPDRFSARQFPNYSSELNVNALLLGDSALYLCASIHTVVRRGSSYEQYFGPGTRLTVT.

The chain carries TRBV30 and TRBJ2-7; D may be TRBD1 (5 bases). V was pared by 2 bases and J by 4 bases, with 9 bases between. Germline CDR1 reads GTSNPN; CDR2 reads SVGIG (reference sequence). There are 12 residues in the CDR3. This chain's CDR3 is CAWSLTDYEQYF. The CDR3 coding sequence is TGTGCCTGGAGTTTGACAGATTACGAGCAGTACTTC.

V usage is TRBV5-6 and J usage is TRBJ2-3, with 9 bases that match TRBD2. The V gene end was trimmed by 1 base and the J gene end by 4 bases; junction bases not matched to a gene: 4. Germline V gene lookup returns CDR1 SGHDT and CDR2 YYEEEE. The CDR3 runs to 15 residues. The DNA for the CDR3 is TGTGCCAGCAGCTTGTTCCAGCGGGAGGCAGATACGCAGTATTTT. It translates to CASSLFQREADTQYF. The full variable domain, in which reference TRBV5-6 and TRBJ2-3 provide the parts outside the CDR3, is DAGVTQSPTHLIKTRGQQVTLRCSPKSGHDTVSWYQQALGQGPQFIFQYYEEEERQRGNFPDRFSGHQFPNYSSELNVNALLLGDSALYLCASSLFQREADTQYFGPGTRLTVL.

The CDR3 DNA sequence: TGCAGCGGTGAGGCTAATGAAAAACTGTTTTTT. It yields the protein CSGEANEKLFF. The rearrangement links TRBV29-1 to TRBJ1-4, with D unresolved. The CDR3 sequence is 11 residues long. The ends were cut back, 7 bases at V and 3 bases at J, with 6 bases in the middle. Germline V CDR1 and CDR2: SQVTM, ANQGSEA. The whole variable domain, remainder taken from reference TRBV29-1 and TRBJ1-4, is SAVISQKPSRDICQRGTSLTIQCQVDSQVTMMFWYRQQPGQSLTLIATANQGSEATYESGFVIDKFPISRPNLTFSTLTVSNMSPEDSSIYLCSGEANEKLFFGSGTQLSVL.

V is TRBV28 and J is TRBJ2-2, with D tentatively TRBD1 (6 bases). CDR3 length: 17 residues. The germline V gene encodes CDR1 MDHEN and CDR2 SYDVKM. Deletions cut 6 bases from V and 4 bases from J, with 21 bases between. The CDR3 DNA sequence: TGTGCCAGCAGCTCCCCTTCCGAGGGGGTGGGCACCGGGGAGCTGTTTTTT. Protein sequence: CASSSPSEGVGTGELFF.

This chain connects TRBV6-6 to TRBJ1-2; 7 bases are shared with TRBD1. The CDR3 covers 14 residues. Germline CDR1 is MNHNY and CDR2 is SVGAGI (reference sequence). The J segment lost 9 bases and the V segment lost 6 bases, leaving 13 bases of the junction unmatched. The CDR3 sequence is CASSAGGTHTSYTF. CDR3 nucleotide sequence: TGTGCCAGCAGCGCAGGGGGGACACATACGAGCTACACCTTC.

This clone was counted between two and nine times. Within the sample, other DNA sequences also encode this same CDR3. This CDR3 reads CASSLINEQFF. The CDR3 DNA reads as TGTGCCAGCAGCTTAATAAATGAGCAGTTCTTC. The chain is built from TRBV7-9 and TRBJ2-1; the D is unclear. The length of the CDR3 is 11 residues. In germline, CDR1 is SEHNR, CDR2 FQNEAQ (reference sequence). V lost 2 bases and J 7 bases, leaving 3 bases between the germline ends. Together with reference TRBV7-9 and TRBJ2-1, the CDR3 gives the full variable domain: DTGVSQNPRHKITKRGQNVTFRCDPISEHNRLYWYRQTLGQGPEFLTYFQNEAQLEKSRLLSDRFSAERPKGSFSTLEIQRTEQGDSAMYLCASSLINEQFFGPGTRLTVL.

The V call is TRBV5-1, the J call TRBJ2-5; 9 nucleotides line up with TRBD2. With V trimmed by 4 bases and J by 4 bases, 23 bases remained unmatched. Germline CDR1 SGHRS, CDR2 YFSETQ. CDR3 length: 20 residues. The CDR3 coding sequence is TGCGCCAGCAGCCCAAAGGTGGGAAGCGGGAGGTTGGGAATTACAGAGACCCAGTACTTC. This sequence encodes CASSPKVGSGRLGITETQYF.